This T cell receptor beta chain was sequenced during a study of CD8 T cells in ankylosing spondylitis. Study-level findings and limits: Disease-linked clones reportedly showed significant enrichment in matched ankylosing spondylitis synovial fluid.

Trimming left V 0 bases short and J 1 base short, with 10 bases between. This CDR3 has 15 amino acids. CDR1 is SGHRS, CDR2 YFSETQ, per germline. TCRdb redid the calling of the 5' RACE reads with MiXCR, one entry per CDR3 protein. The data contain some 250,000 distinct CDR3 sequences, around a tenth of them singletons. This clonotype was observed a handful of times. Its antigen is unidentified. The specimen sequenced was blood, either unsorted or a sorted T cell fraction (not recorded which). The chain employs TRBV5-1 and TRBJ1-1, with D uncertain. This receptor was taken from a male donor with ankylosing spondylitis or in good health (not recorded which). In DNA form, the CDR3 reads TGCGCCAGCAGCTTGGAAAGGGTAACGAACACTGAAGCTTTCTTT. This codes for CASSLERVTNTEAFF.